This T cell receptor (beta chain) was obtained from a study of blood T cell repertoires in COVID-19. Across the whole study: Acute-phase and convalescent COVID-19 samples originated in the United States, Italy and Spain.

Profiled with immunoSEQ multiplex PCR; TCRdb holds only in-frame clones, not every one. The sample includes 65,000 to 95,000 clones, 85% to 90% seen only once; the top ten take about 4.5%. This clonotype originated in a man aged 50-60 years with active COVID-19. Sequencing was carried out using peripheral blood.

CDR3: CASSISGGNTDTQYF. The CDR3 coding sequence is TGTGCCAGCAGCATTAGCGGGGGCAACACAGATACGCAGTATTTT. The chain carries TRBV9 and TRBJ2-3; 9 bases fit TRBD2. The CDR3 loop spans 15 amino acids. Per germline, CDR1 SGDLS and CDR2 YYNGEE. J lost 2 bases, V lost 4 bases, and 5 bases had no gene match.